The 28 T cell receptor beta chains below come from one sample, sequenced in a study of blood T cells in healthy people across ages. It was with a sample-barcoded 5' primer and a J-beta primer mix that a second PCR of roughly 7 to 11 cycles was run. Via MiXCR, TCRdb re-called the 5' RACE reads, giving one row per CDR3 protein. The sample holds around 900,000 distinct CDR3 sequences, more than 25% seen once. The material sequenced was blood. These receptors originate from a woman over 75 in good health.

The chain employs TRBV7-2 and TRBJ2-2; D perhaps matches TRBD1 (6 bases). This CDR3 has 15 amino acids. CDR1 and CDR2 (germline): SGHTA, FQGNSA. Between the trimmed V and J ends, which lost 0 bases and 7 bases, there was a span of 12 bases. In DNA form, the CDR3 reads TGTGCCAGCAGCTTAGCGGGGGCCGGTTTCGGGGAGCTGTTTTTT. Amino acids: CASSLAGAGFGELFF.

This clonotype has just one count. The chain uses TRBV5-1 and TRBJ2-5; 8 bases match TRBD1. Matching the DNA end better, TRBJ2-7 makes the J call doubtful. CDR3 length: 14 residues. Germline CDR1 reads SGHRS; CDR2 reads YFSETQ. CDR3 coding DNA: TGCGCCAGCAGCTCGACAGGGGAGGCATACGAGCAGTACTTC. It codes for CASSSTGEAYEQYF.

A remark on this clonotype: Without the conserved terminal phenylalanine or tryptophan, this CDR3 likely stems from a read error. J is TRBJ2-4 and V is TRBV7-2, with 7 bases aligning to TRBD1. The end of the DNA aligns better with TRBJ2-7, so the J call may be wrong. CDR3 length: 14 residues. Germline V lookup: CDR1 SGHTA, CDR2 FQGNSA. The CDR3 reads CASSQYTGAYEQYS. The CDR3 DNA is TGTGCCAGCAGCCAATACACAGGGGCCTACGAGCAGTACTCC.

V is TRBV25-1 and J is TRBJ1-2; no clear D. Germline assignment: CDR1 MGHDK and CDR2 SYGVNS. V was pared by 4 bases and J by 2 bases, with 5 bases between. There are 12 residues in the CDR3. The CDR3 region is CASSADNYGYTF. The DNA for the CDR3 is TGTGCCAGCAGTGCAGACAACTATGGCTACACCTTC.

This clonotype occurred many times. The rearrangement links TRBV18 to TRBJ2-1; possible D gene TRBD1, 6 bases. Looked up from germline, CDR1 is KGHSH and CDR2 is LQKENI. Between the trimmed V and J ends, which lost 2 bases and 13 bases, there was a span of 18 bases. This CDR3 region has 14 residues. The CDR3: CASSPTKVQGSQFF. The CDR3 coding sequence is TGTGCCAGCTCACCAACAAAAGTTCAGGGGAGTCAGTTCTTC.

The chain recombines TRBV19 with TRBJ2-3; 7 bases fit TRBD1. V lost 5 bases to trimming and J lost 3 bases; unmatched junction nucleotides: 11. The CDR3 totals 16 residues. CDR1 LNHDA and CDR2 SQIVND come from the germline V gene (reference sequence). CDR3 loop: CASSPRDRLRTDTQYF. The CDR3 DNA sequence: TGTGCCAGTAGTCCCCGGGACAGATTAAGGACAGATACGCAGTATTTT.

The chain is built from TRBV18 and TRBJ1-1, with D perhaps TRBD1 (6 bases). The CDR3 covers 14 residues. Germline CDR1 is KGHSH and CDR2 is LQKENI. V dropped 3 bases and J dropped 4 bases, with 12 bases sitting between them. The CDR3 spells CASSPRGSGTEAFF. The DNA for the CDR3 is TGTGCCAGCTCACCTAGGGGGTCTGGCACTGAAGCTTTCTTT.

Worth noting for this clonotype: This may come from a read error, since a much larger clone is one base off. The V call is TRBV5-1, the J call TRBJ2-1; TRBD2 agrees at 9 bases. Germline CDR1 reads SGHRS; CDR2 reads YFSETQ. The CDR3 covers 15 residues. With 3 bases clipped from V and 7 bases from J, the junction kept 8 bases outside the gene matches. The CDR3 nucleotides are TGCGCCAGCAGCTCCTCTAGCGGGGCCCGGAATGAGCAGTTCTTC. Translated, it gives CASSSSSGARNEQFF.

The chain uses TRBV9 and TRBJ2-7; D tentatively fits TRBD1 or TRBD2 (5 bases each). The CDR3 extends over 13 amino acids. Trimming took 4 bases from V and 4 from J, leaving 12 bases between them. Germline V gives CDR1 SGDLS, CDR2 YYNGEE. CDR3: CASSRDVQYEQYF. CDR3 sequence (DNA): TGTGCCAGCAGCAGGGACGTTCAGTACGAGCAGTACTTC. The whole variable domain, filled in from reference TRBV9 and TRBJ2-7, reads DSGVTQTPKHLITATGQRVTLRCSPRSGDLSVYWYQQSLDQGLQFLIQYYNGEERAKGNILERFSAQQFPDLHSELNLSSLELGDSALYFCASSRDVQYEQYFGPGTRLTVT.

This chain joins TRBV2 and TRBJ2-3, with D possibly TRBD2 on 6 matching bases. Germline V gene sequence: CDR1 SNHLY, CDR2 FYNNEI. V was cut by 0 bases and J by 4 bases, with 14 bases left in between. The CDR3 is made up of 16 amino acids. CDR3 loop: CASSEARGAGPDTQYF. The CDR3 nucleotides read TGTGCCAGCAGTGAAGCCCGCGGGGCCGGCCCAGATACGCAGTATTTT. The full variable domain, with the rest looked up from reference TRBV2 and TRBJ2-3, is EPEVTQTPSHQVTQMGQEVILRCVPISNHLYFYWYRQILGQKVEFLVSFYNNEISEKSEIFDDQFSVERPDGSNFTLKIRSTKLEDSAMYFCASSEARGAGPDTQYFGPGTRLTVL.

On this clonotype itself: The conserved final phenylalanine or tryptophan is absent from the CDR3, which likely points to a read error. The V gene is TRBV19, the J gene TRBJ2-5, with D perhaps matching TRBD2 (5 bases). The CDR3 has 14 amino acids. Trimming took 3 bases from V and 5 from J, leaving 13 bases between them. The germline V gene encodes CDR1 LNHDA and CDR2 SQIVND (reference sequence). The CDR3 loop reads CASSISGGRETQYV. CDR3 nucleotides: TGTGCCAGTAGTATTTCCGGAGGTCGGGAGACCCAGTACGTC.

The chain couples TRBV20-1 to TRBJ1-2; TRBD1 is a possible D gene (5 bases). With 7 bases removed from V and 2 bases from J, the gap between germline ends came to 11 bases. CDR1 is DFQATT and CDR2 is SNEGSKA in the germline V gene (reference sequence). The CDR3 loop spans 12 amino acids. The CDR3 reads CSVGRGNYGYTF. The CDR3 DNA reads as TGCAGTGTCGGAAGGGGAAACTATGGCTACACCTTC.

The V gene is TRBV7-2, the J gene TRBJ1-4; D perhaps matches TRBD1 (6 bases). CDR3 length: 16 amino acids. The germline V gene encodes CDR1 SGHTA and CDR2 FQGNSA. Trimming pared 1 base from V and 5 bases from J, leaving 14 bases between. The CDR3 bases are TGTGCCAGCAGCTTAGGTTCCGGGACAATAAATGAAAAACTGTTTTTT. It is translated as CASSLGSGTINEKLFF.

The chain combines TRBV4-3 with TRBJ2-2, with D uncertain. Germline lookup yields CDR1 LGHNA and CDR2 YSLEER. V shed 0 bases and J shed 6 bases, with 8 bases lying between them. The CDR3 extends over 14 amino acids. The chain's CDR3 is CASSQETGSGELFF. In DNA, the CDR3 is TGCGCCAGCAGCCAAGAAACCGGTTCCGGGGAGCTGTTTTTT.

Ten or more counts support this clonotype. This chain connects TRBV3-1 to TRBJ2-5; D is undetermined. Trimming stripped 0 bases from V and 7 bases from J, with 9 bases between. The V gene's germline CDR1 is LGHDT and CDR2 YNNKEL (reference sequence). The CDR3 loop spans 13 amino acids. The CDR3 loop is CASSQDSRGTQYF. The CDR3 nucleotides read TGTGCCAGCAGCCAAGATTCTCGAGGGACCCAGTACTTC.

This clonotype was seen at least ten times. The CDR3 coding sequence is TGTGCCAGCAGCTTGAGCGGGGTTGAGGAGACCCAGTACTTC. Translation gives CASSLSGVEETQYF. This rearrangement joins TRBV5-5 to TRBJ2-5, with 7 bases that match TRBD2. In germline, CDR1 is SGHKS, CDR2 YYEKEE (reference sequence). The trim removed 1 base at V and 5 bases at J, leaving 5 bases unmatched. The CDR3 extends over 14 amino acids.

In this sample, this clonotype turned up a few times. The V call is TRBV6-6, the J call TRBJ2-2; tentatively, D is TRBD1 (5 bases). V lost 2 bases and J 3 bases, leaving 7 bases between the germline ends. Looked up from germline, CDR1 is MNHNY and CDR2 is SVGAGI (reference sequence). The CDR3 spans 14 residues. As DNA, the CDR3 is TGTGCCAGCAGTTACGACAGATACACCGGGGAGCTGTTTTTT. Its protein product is CASSYDRYTGELFF.

This clonotype came up many times. The chain carries TRBV6-2 or TRBV6-3 and TRBJ2-7, with 7 bases aligning to TRBD1. V was pared by 5 bases and J by 3 bases, with 4 bases of the junction left unmatched. Per the germline V gene, CDR1 is MNHEY and CDR2 is SVGEGT. CDR3 length: 13 residues. In DNA form, the CDR3 reads TGTGCCAGCAGTCGACAGGGTATCTACGAGCAGTACTTC. Translation gives CASSRQGIYEQYF.

This clonotype has only a few counts. This chain joins TRBV20-1 and TRBJ1-5; D gene unclear. The V end was cut by 6 bases, the J end by 0 bases, with 15 bases between. The CDR3 length is 15 residues. Germline V lookup: CDR1 DFQATT, CDR2 SNEGSKA (reference sequence). CDR3 loop: CSALPQRNSNQPQHF. DNA of the CDR3: TGCAGTGCCTTACCACAGAGAAATAGCAATCAGCCCCAGCATTTT.

The chain employs TRBV6-5 and TRBJ1-1, with a weak D call TRBD1 (6 bases). V shed 0 bases and J shed 4 bases, with 9 bases lying between them. This CDR3 has 14 amino acids. Germline V gene sequence: CDR1 MNHEY, CDR2 SVGAGI. The CDR3 sequence is CASSYSRGSTEAFF. CDR3 in DNA: TGTGCCAGCAGTTACTCGAGGGGGAGCACTGAAGCTTTCTTT.

Remarks on this clonotype: Relative to the germline gene, one junction end is altered; a read error may explain this. V and J are TRBV7-8 and TRBJ2-1; possible D gene TRBD2, 6 bases. Germline values: CDR1 SGHVS, CDR2 FQNEAQ. The CDR3 sequence is 15 residues long. CDR3 in DNA: TGTGCCGGCAGCCGAGGGAGGCTCTCCTACAATGAGCAGTTCTTC. As protein: CAGSRGRLSYNEQFF.

This clonotype came up many times. The chain uses TRBV11-3 and TRBJ2-5; 7 nucleotides agree with TRBD1. The CDR3 runs 16 residues. The germline V gene encodes CDR1 SGHNT and CDR2 YENEEA. J lost 3 bases, V lost 3 bases, and 10 bases had no gene match. The CDR3 DNA reads TGTGCCAGCAGCTTCCGAGGGGCAGGGGGAAAAGAGACCCAGTACTTC. Protein: CASSFRGAGGKETQYF.

The rearrangement joins TRBV20-1 to TRBJ2-7, with 10 bases fitting TRBD2. From germline, CDR1 is DFQATT and CDR2 SNEGSKA (reference sequence). The CDR3 spans 13 residues. The junction had 2 bases not matched to a gene; V was cut back by 3 bases and J by 3 bases. The DNA for the CDR3 is TGCAGTGCTAGCGGGACTAGCGACTACGAGCAGTACTTC. Protein sequence: CSASGTSDYEQYF.

Notes on this clonotype: Sequence at one end of the junction differs from germline and may be a read error. V usage is TRBV11-2 and J usage is TRBJ1-6, with TRBD1 identical over 8 bases. Germline V gene lookup returns CDR1 SGHAT and CDR2 FQNNGV. This CDR3 is 18 amino acids long. Written as DNA, the CDR3 is TGTGCCGGCAGCGGACGATCAGGGGGCGAAACCTATAATTCACCCCTCCACTTT. This translates into CAGSGRSGGETYNSPLHF.

This clonotype was detected a few times. A much larger clone differs from this one at a single base, so this may be a read error. The V call is TRBV6-6, the J call TRBJ2-5; D possibly uses TRBD1 or TRBD2 (6 bases each). Deletions cut 1 base from V and 5 bases from J, with 14 bases between. The CDR3 totals 15 residues. The germline V gene encodes CDR1 MNHNY and CDR2 SVGAGI (reference sequence). The CDR3 nucleotides read TGTGCCAGCAGTTACTTACGGGGGCCGGGGGAGACCCAGTACTTC. Translated, it gives CASSYLRGPGETQYF.

Only a few counts were recorded for this clonotype. One base away lies a much larger clone, so this may be a sequencing read error. The chain is built from TRBV6-2 or TRBV6-3 and TRBJ2-3; D not certain. CDR3 length: 15 amino acids. The V gene's germline CDR1 is MNHEY and CDR2 SVGEGT. The DNA of the CDR3 is TGTGCCGGCAGTTACTCTGCGGAAAGCACAGATACGCAGTATTTT. Translation gives CAGSYSAESTDTQYF.

This clonotype was recorded many times. The rearrangement links TRBV7-2 to TRBJ1-6; tentative D call: TRBD1 (5 bases). The CDR3 loop spans 15 amino acids. V was clipped by 6 bases and J by 5 bases, with 14 bases between them. Germline V CDR1 and CDR2: SGHTA, FQGNSA. CDR3 coding DNA: TGTGCCAGCAGAATTACAGGACCCAATAATTCACCCCTCCACTTT. Protein: CASRITGPNNSPLHF.

A word on this clonotype: A much larger clone differs by one base, so this may be a read error. The CDR3 region has the DNA TGTGCCAGCAGCAGTCGGACAGATAATTCACCCTTCCACTTT. As protein: CASSSRTDNSPFHF. The V and J genes are TRBV7-2 and TRBJ1-6; maybe TRBD1 (6 bases). Per germline, CDR1 SGHTA and CDR2 FQGNSA. The CDR3 loop spans 14 amino acids.